The rows below give T cell receptor beta chains drawn from one sample of a study of regulatory T cells in long-lasting Graves disease. One entry per CDR3 protein, called by TCRdb with MiXCR from the multiplex PCR reads. The sample lists 300,000 to 450,000 distinct CDR3 sequences, around 15% seen once, with 22% in the top ten. Specimen: peripheral blood mononuclear cells (PBMCs), collected at new diagnosis, from a patient treated with antithyroid drugs. These receptors came from a female donor with Graves disease. Both conserved end residues are part of each CDR3. The order of the fields is V gene, J gene, clone size, D gene, CDR3 DNA, CDR3 protein. The D gene is left open where the match is weak. Not every row has a clone size; where given, it reads once, few, many or a size class.

V gene: TRBV27
J gene: TRBJ2-1
clone size: -
D gene: -
CDR3 DNA: TGTGCCAGCAGTTTTGCCGTGAGCTCCTACAATGAGCAGTTCTTC
CDR3 protein: CASSFAVSSYNEQFF

V gene: TRBV20-1
J gene: TRBJ2-1
clone size: many
D gene: -
CDR3 DNA: TGCAGTGCTAGGAACGGACAGCAGAAGTACAATGAGCAGTTCTTC
CDR3 protein: CSARNGQQKYNEQFF

V gene: TRBV5-1
J gene: TRBJ2-7
clone size: -
D gene: TRBD1
CDR3 DNA: TGCGCCAGCAGCGACGGGACAGGGGGCTACGAGCAGTACTTC
CDR3 protein: CASSDGTGGYEQYF

V gene: TRBV29-1
J gene: TRBJ1-4
clone size: -
D gene: -
CDR3 DNA: TGCAGCGCCAGGGTAGGGGAAAAACTGTTTTTT
CDR3 protein: CSARVGEKLFF

V gene: TRBV3-1
J gene: TRBJ1-6
clone size: many
D gene: -
CDR3 DNA: TGTGCCAGCTCCGCCCGGGACGGATATTCACCCCTCCACTTT
CDR3 protein: CASSARDGYSPLHF

V gene: TRBV9
J gene: TRBJ1-2
clone size: many
D gene: -
CDR3 DNA: TGTGCCAGCAGCGCTTTCTTTACCGACAGCTATGGCTACACCTTC
CDR3 protein: CASSAFFTDSYGYTF

V gene: TRBV7-2
J gene: TRBJ2-7
clone size: many
D gene: -
CDR3 DNA: TGTGCCAGCAGTACCTTTAGGGGGGAGACCTACGAGCAGTACTTC
CDR3 protein: CASSTFRGETYEQYF

V gene: TRBV19
J gene: TRBJ2-1
clone size: many
D gene: TRBD1
CDR3 DNA: TGTGCCAGTAGTATGGGGACAGGGGAGAACAGTGAGCAGTTCTTC
CDR3 protein: CASSMGTGENSEQFF

V gene: TRBV7-3
J gene: TRBJ2-3
clone size: many
D gene: TRBD1
CDR3 DNA: TGTGCCAGCAGCCCAGGGGGCGGGTCCACAGATACGCAGTATTTT
CDR3 protein: CASSPGGGSTDTQYF

V gene: TRBV9
J gene: TRBJ1-4
clone size: -
D gene: TRBD1
CDR3 DNA: TGTGCCAGCAGCGGAGACAGGGGGATCTCTACTAATGAAAAACTGTTTTTT
CDR3 protein: CASSGDRGISTNEKLFF

V gene: TRBV12-3/TRBV12-4
J gene: TRBJ1-2
clone size: many
D gene: TRBD1
CDR3 DNA: TGTGCCAGCAGCGCAGACAGGGTCTATGGCTACACCTTC
CDR3 protein: CASSADRVYGYTF

V gene: TRBV6-1
J gene: TRBJ1-5
clone size: many
D gene: TRBD1
CDR3 DNA: TGTGCCAGCAGCGCCGGGACAGCTCAGCCCCAGCATTTT
CDR3 protein: CASSAGTAQPQHF

V gene: TRBV27
J gene: TRBJ2-7
clone size: -
D gene: TRBD1
CDR3 DNA: TGTGCCAGCTCACAGGGGACAGTCGTAACCTACGAGCAGTACTTC
CDR3 protein: CASSQGTVVTYEQYF

V gene: TRBV7-3
J gene: TRBJ2-1
clone size: many
D gene: TRBD2
CDR3 DNA: TGTGCCAGCAGCTTGGGGAGGCGGGAGTCGGGTGAGCAGTTCTTC
CDR3 protein: CASSLGRRESGEQFF

V gene: TRBV12-5
J gene: TRBJ2-5
clone size: -
D gene: -
CDR3 DNA: TGTGCTAGTGCTTATCCCGCCGGGGAGACGGAGACCCAGTACTTC
CDR3 protein: CASAYPAGETETQYF

V gene: TRBV20-1
J gene: TRBJ1-5
clone size: -
D gene: TRBD1
CDR3 DNA: TGCAGTGCTAGAGATGCTGGACAGGGGCGGAAGCCCCAGCATTTT
CDR3 protein: CSARDAGQGRKPQHF

V gene: TRBV27
J gene: TRBJ1-5
clone size: -
D gene: -
CDR3 DNA: TGTGCCAGCAGGAGGGGGTGGGACTTTCCTAGCACAGATACGCAGCATTTT
CDR3 protein: CASRRGWDFPSTDTQHF

V gene: TRBV4-1
J gene: TRBJ2-1
clone size: few
D gene: TRBD2
CDR3 DNA: TGCGCCAGCAGCAGGCCGGGACTAGCGGGGGGGCGAGAGCAGTTCTTC
CDR3 protein: CASSRPGLAGGREQFF

V gene: TRBV7-2
J gene: TRBJ2-4
clone size: many
D gene: TRBD2
CDR3 DNA: TGTGCCAGCAGCTTCCAAGCGGGAGGGGACATTCAGTACTTC
CDR3 protein: CASSFQAGGDIQYF

V gene: TRBV4-1
J gene: TRBJ1-2
clone size: many
D gene: -
CDR3 DNA: TGCGCCAGCAGCCAAGCTCCCCCTGTCGTGAGGGGCTACACCTTC
CDR3 protein: CASSQAPPVVRGYTF

V gene: TRBV11-2
J gene: TRBJ1-6
clone size: many
D gene: -
CDR3 DNA: TGTGCCAGCAGCTTAGCGTGGGGAGTCCTCCACTTT
CDR3 protein: CASSLAWGVLHF

V gene: TRBV10-3
J gene: TRBJ1-5
clone size: many
D gene: TRBD1
CDR3 DNA: TGTGCCATCAGTGGGACAGGGAAGGATCAGCCCCAGCATTTT
CDR3 protein: CAISGTGKDQPQHF

V gene: TRBV7-9
J gene: TRBJ1-1
clone size: many
D gene: -
CDR3 DNA: TGTGCCAGCAGCGCGGTTGGGGCTGAAGCTTTCTTT
CDR3 protein: CASSAVGAEAFF

V gene: TRBV2
J gene: TRBJ2-3
clone size: few
D gene: TRBD2
CDR3 DNA: TGTGCCAGCGCGCGGGGGGGCACAGATACGCAGTATTTT
CDR3 protein: CASARGGTDTQYF

V gene: TRBV10-3
J gene: TRBJ2-7
clone size: few
D gene: TRBD2
CDR3 DNA: TGTGCCATCAGCGGGACTAGCGGCAACGAGCAGTACTTC
CDR3 protein: CAISGTSGNEQYF

V gene: TRBV9
J gene: TRBJ1-4
clone size: few
D gene: -
CDR3 DNA: TGTGCCAGCAGCGTAGCCGGCTCGGTTGGGGAAAAACTGTTTTTT
CDR3 protein: CASSVAGSVGEKLFF

V gene: TRBV7-2
J gene: TRBJ2-1
clone size: few
D gene: -
CDR3 DNA: TGTGCCAGCAGCCCATTGGGTACCGAGCAGCTCTTC
CDR3 protein: CASSPLGTEQLF

V gene: TRBV12-3/TRBV12-4
J gene: TRBJ1-2
clone size: many
D gene: -
CDR3 DNA: TGTGCCAGCAGCCCCGACAGGTTCAGATCCAACTATGGCTACACCTTC
CDR3 protein: CASSPDRFRSNYGYTF

V gene: TRBV27
J gene: TRBJ1-4
clone size: few
D gene: -
CDR3 DNA: TGTGCCAGCAGTGGCCCGGGCAGTACTAATGAAAAACTGTTTTTT
CDR3 protein: CASSGPGSTNEKLFF

V gene: TRBV12-3/TRBV12-4
J gene: TRBJ2-5
clone size: many
D gene: TRBD1
CDR3 DNA: TGTGCCAGCAGTTTACTACAGGGGGAGACCCAGTACTTC
CDR3 protein: CASSLLQGETQYF

V gene: TRBV5-1
J gene: TRBJ1-1
clone size: many
D gene: -
CDR3 DNA: TGCGCCAGCAGCTTGGGCAACGTTGGTGGGAACACTGAAGCTTTCTTT
CDR3 protein: CASSLGNVGGNTEAFF

V gene: TRBV10-3
J gene: TRBJ1-2
clone size: few
D gene: TRBD1
CDR3 DNA: TGTGCCATCATCCCGGGACAGGGTATGGGCGGCTACACCTTC
CDR3 protein: CAIIPGQGMGGYTF

V gene: TRBV11-1
J gene: TRBJ2-7
clone size: many
D gene: -
CDR3 DNA: TGTGCCAGCAGAGATACAGGAGCCTACGAGCAGTACTTC
CDR3 protein: CASRDTGAYEQYF

V gene: TRBV14
J gene: TRBJ1-1
clone size: few
D gene: -
CDR3 DNA: TGTGCCAGCAGCCCCATATCGTACGACACTGAAGCTTTCTTT
CDR3 protein: CASSPISYDTEAFF

V gene: TRBV28
J gene: TRBJ1-3
clone size: many
D gene: TRBD1
CDR3 DNA: TGTGCCAGCAGGCCTCAGGGGGCGCAAAAAAACACCATATATTTT
CDR3 protein: CASRPQGAQKNTIYF

V gene: TRBV27
J gene: TRBJ2-5
clone size: few
D gene: -
CDR3 DNA: TGTGCCAGCAGTTTATACCCCGAACGTACCCAGTACTTC
CDR3 protein: CASSLYPERTQYF

V gene: TRBV10-3
J gene: TRBJ2-1
clone size: many
D gene: TRBD2
CDR3 DNA: TGTGCCATCAGTGACTTAGCGGGGAGCTCCTACAATGAGCAGTTCTTC
CDR3 protein: CAISDLAGSSYNEQFF

V gene: TRBV27
J gene: TRBJ2-7
clone size: many
D gene: TRBD1
CDR3 DNA: TGTGCCAGCAGTCCCCCCGGGACAGGGGATTCCGAGCAGTACTTC
CDR3 protein: CASSPPGTGDSEQYF

V gene: TRBV19
J gene: TRBJ1-5
clone size: -
D gene: -
CDR3 DNA: TGTGCCAGTAGTATGCACAGGGATATTTCCAATCAGCCCCAGCATTTT
CDR3 protein: CASSMHRDISNQPQHF

V gene: TRBV24-1
J gene: TRBJ1-4
clone size: few
D gene: TRBD1
CDR3 DNA: TGTGCCACCATCCGGGACAGAACTAATGAAAAACTGTTTTTT
CDR3 protein: CATIRDRTNEKLFF

V gene: TRBV7-2
J gene: TRBJ2-7
clone size: many
D gene: -
CDR3 DNA: TGTGCCAGCAGCTTCACTTCCTACGAGCAGTACTTC
CDR3 protein: CASSFTSYEQYF

V gene: TRBV20-1
J gene: TRBJ2-7
clone size: many
D gene: -
CDR3 DNA: TGCAGTGCTCACACAGTGAGCTCCTACGAGCAGTACTTC
CDR3 protein: CSAHTVSSYEQYF

V gene: TRBV9
J gene: TRBJ2-3
clone size: -
D gene: -
CDR3 DNA: TGTGCCAGCAGCGTAGGTCCGGCGGTGGGCGATACGCAGTATTTT
CDR3 protein: CASSVGPAVGDTQYF

V gene: TRBV2
J gene: TRBJ1-5
clone size: many
D gene: -
CDR3 DNA: TGTGCCAGCAGTGAACGGCGAGGTTTGGGCCCCCAGCATTTT
CDR3 protein: CASSERRGLGPQHF

V gene: TRBV20-1
J gene: TRBJ2-1
clone size: many
D gene: -
CDR3 DNA: TGCAGTGCTAGTCCCTACAATGAGCAGTTCTTC
CDR3 protein: CSASPYNEQFF

V gene: TRBV27
J gene: TRBJ1-3
clone size: many
D gene: -
CDR3 DNA: TGTGCCAGCAGTTTAAGTCATGGTGGCTCTGGAAACACCATATATTTT
CDR3 protein: CASSLSHGGSGNTIYF

V gene: TRBV5-1
J gene: TRBJ1-1
clone size: many
D gene: -
CDR3 DNA: TGCGCCAGCAGCTTGTATTGGAGGAACACTGAAGCTTTCTTT
CDR3 protein: CASSLYWRNTEAFF

V gene: TRBV29-1
J gene: TRBJ1-1
clone size: many
D gene: -
CDR3 DNA: TGCAGCGTTGAAGGGACACCCCGGGGAGCTTTCTTT
CDR3 protein: CSVEGTPRGAFF

V gene: TRBV9
J gene: TRBJ2-5
clone size: many
D gene: -
CDR3 DNA: TGTGCCAGCAGCGTACAACCCCAAGAGACCCAGTACTTC
CDR3 protein: CASSVQPQETQYF

V gene: TRBV7-3
J gene: TRBJ2-5
clone size: many
D gene: TRBD2
CDR3 DNA: TGTGCCAGCAGCCCCCGCAGCGGGGGGAGGGAGACCCAGTACTTC
CDR3 protein: CASSPRSGGRETQYF

V gene: TRBV7-2
J gene: TRBJ1-1
clone size: many
D gene: -
CDR3 DNA: TGTGCCAGCAGCCCACTTCTGAACACTGAAGCTTTCTTT
CDR3 protein: CASSPLLNTEAFF

V gene: TRBV12-3/TRBV12-4
J gene: TRBJ2-1
clone size: many
D gene: -
CDR3 DNA: TGTGCCAGCAGTGTTAACAGAGAGCAGTTCTTC
CDR3 protein: CASSVNREQFF

V gene: TRBV27
J gene: TRBJ1-1
clone size: many
D gene: TRBD1
CDR3 DNA: TGTGCCAGCAGATATACAGGGGGAGGGGTGAACACTGAAGCTTTCTTT
CDR3 protein: CASRYTGGGVNTEAFF

V gene: TRBV14
J gene: TRBJ2-7
clone size: many
D gene: TRBD2
CDR3 DNA: TGTGCCAGCAGCCCGCTAGGACTAGCGGGAGTGAACGAGCAGTACTTC
CDR3 protein: CASSPLGLAGVNEQYF

V gene: TRBV29-1
J gene: TRBJ1-1
clone size: -
D gene: -
CDR3 DNA: TGCAGCGTTGTGGGGGTCTACACTGAAGCTTTCTTT
CDR3 protein: CSVVGVYTEAFF

V gene: TRBV19
J gene: TRBJ2-1
clone size: many
D gene: -
CDR3 DNA: TGTGCCAGTAGTACCGCTTTAAGCAGGGGGGGTCACAATGAGCAGTTCTTC
CDR3 protein: CASSTALSRGGHNEQFF

V gene: TRBV20-1
J gene: TRBJ1-1
clone size: many
D gene: -
CDR3 DNA: TGCAGTGCGGCGGGCGCAGGCCCGGATTTCGGGGCTGAAGCTTTCTTT
CDR3 protein: CSAAGAGPDFGAEAFF

V gene: TRBV11-2
J gene: TRBJ2-1
clone size: -
D gene: TRBD2
CDR3 DNA: TGTGCCAGCAGTCCTACTAGCGGAGAGGGTTACGATGAGCAGTTCTTC
CDR3 protein: CASSPTSGEGYDEQFF

V gene: TRBV9
J gene: TRBJ2-7
clone size: many
D gene: -
CDR3 DNA: TGTGCCAGCAGCGTAGGGGGGTATTCCTACGAGCAGTACTTC
CDR3 protein: CASSVGGYSYEQYF